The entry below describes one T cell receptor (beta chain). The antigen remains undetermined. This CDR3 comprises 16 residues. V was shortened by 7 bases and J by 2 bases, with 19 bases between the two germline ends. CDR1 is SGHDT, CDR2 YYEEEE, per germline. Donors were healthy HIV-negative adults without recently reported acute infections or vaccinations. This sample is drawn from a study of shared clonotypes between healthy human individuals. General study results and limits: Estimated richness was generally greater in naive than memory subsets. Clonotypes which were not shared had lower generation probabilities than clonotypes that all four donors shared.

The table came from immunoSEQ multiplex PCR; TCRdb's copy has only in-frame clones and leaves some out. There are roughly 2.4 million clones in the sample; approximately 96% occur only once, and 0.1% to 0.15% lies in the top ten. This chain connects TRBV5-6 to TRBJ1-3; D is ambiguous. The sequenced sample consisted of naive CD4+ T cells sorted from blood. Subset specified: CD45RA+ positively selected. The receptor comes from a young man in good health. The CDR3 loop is CASLRRPLTTGNTIYF. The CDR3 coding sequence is TGTGCCAGCCTCAGGCGGCCTCTAACCACTGGAAACACCATATATTTT.